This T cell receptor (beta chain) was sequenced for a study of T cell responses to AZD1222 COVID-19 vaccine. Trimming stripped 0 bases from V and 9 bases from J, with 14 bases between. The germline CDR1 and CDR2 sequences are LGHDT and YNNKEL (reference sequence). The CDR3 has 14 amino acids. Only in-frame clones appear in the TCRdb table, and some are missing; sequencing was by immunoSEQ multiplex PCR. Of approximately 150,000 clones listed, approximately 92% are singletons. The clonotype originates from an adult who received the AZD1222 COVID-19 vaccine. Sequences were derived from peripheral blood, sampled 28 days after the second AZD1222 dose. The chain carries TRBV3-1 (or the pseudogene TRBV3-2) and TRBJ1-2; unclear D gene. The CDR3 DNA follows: TGTGCCAGCAGCCAAGAGACAAGATCCCCCAGCTACACCTTC. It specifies CASSQETRSPSYTF.